The source of this T cell receptor beta chain is a study of cytomegalovirus exposure and HLA in healthy donors (dated by TCRdb to the late 2010s). In terms of the full investigation: An earlier analysis of several hundred of the donors reported under 300 Gb of sequence data and 117 million unique TCR beta sequences obtained from 180 million or so T cells. Approximately 310 gigabases of sequencing data and tens of millions of unique TCR sequences were included in an early release covering over 600 HLA-typed donors. Among the approximately 420 genotyped donors, about 85% belonged to the genetic ancestry cluster associated with self-reported Caucasian donors. The aim of the study was to test whether cataloging public T cell receptors could identify signatures of past pathogen exposure. The study profiled the T cell repertoires of hundreds of subjects by immunosequencing and related them to cytomegalovirus serostatus. Along with the roughly 610-subject first cohort, a separate validation cohort of roughly 110 different subjects was used. The study combined high-throughput TCR immunosequencing, statistical association of individual TCRs with disease status, and machine learning to predict cytomegalovirus infection status. A later analysis re-examined previously published TCR beta repertoires from just over 650 donors and added high-resolution HLA genotyping to investigate patterns of TCR occurrence. The later analysis used no new phenotypic data to find candidate immune exposures, relying instead on TCR beta sequences and their occurrence across donors. An earlier analysis of 587 of the donors used high-throughput TCR beta sequencing to judge whether each TCR beta V gene segment behaved as functional or pseudogenic. Donor age, sex, ethnicity and CMV serostatus were compiled together with the repertoire data. In a later genetic analysis, genome-wide SNP genotypes for about three fifths of the 666 donors were used, and that subset was treated as a discovery cohort. Every discovery cohort repertoire had been produced on one sequencing platform. Both class I and class II loci were covered by HLA typing, at four-digit resolution. The number of typed donors differed by locus: about 629-630 for A, B, C, DRB1 and DQB1; 500 to 550 for DQA1; around 580 for DPA1; and about 470 for DPB1. Several DR-DQ haplotypes were treated as single units for association and clustering because of strong linkage in the cohort. Across under 500 genotyped donors of the cohort, an average of about 200,000 unique TCR beta nucleotide sequences per donor were sequenced, and roughly a sixth of those sequences were non-productive.

Libraries were prepared through the immunoSEQ multiplex PCR assay. A mixture of 60 forward primers for TCR Vbeta segments and 13 reverse primers for TCR Jbeta segments was used in the multiplex PCR. The CDR3 region of rearranged TCR beta genes was amplified from genomic DNA with a multiplex PCR assay. On the Illumina HiSeq System, the amplified TCR beta libraries were sequenced as 87-base-pair reads. As for the authors' bioinformatics: In a later analysis, some 80 million unique TCR beta chains were counted across the 690 or so repertoires, and approximately 11 million of these chains were shared by at least two donors. Raw reads were error-corrected and collapsed into unique sequences with a nearest-neighbor algorithm that merged closely related sequences to remove PCR and sequencing errors. CDR3 sequences were aligned to IMGT reference sequences to assign V, D and J gene segments. For a sequence to be retained, a match of at least six nucleotides to both a V gene segment and a J gene segment was required. A rearrangement counted as productive if the CDR3 had no stop codons and remained in frame with V and J, and every other rearrangement counted as non-productive. Following IMGT convention, CDR3 was defined as the stretch from the second conserved V-encoded cysteine up to the conserved J-encoded phenylalanine. In an earlier analysis of roughly 610 of the donors, sequences lacking an unambiguous match to a single V gene segment were excluded. In an earlier analysis of several hundred of the donors, V segments were called functional above 56.7% productive rearrangements and were called segregating when the between-donor standard deviation exceeded 5%. To diagnose cytomegalovirus status from the catalog of TCR beta chain sequences, a statistical classification framework was built. In a later analysis, V and J genes were assigned by comparing TCR nucleotide sequences against IMGT/GENE-DB human TR gene sequences. Using the TCRdist pipeline, a later analysis assigned CDR3 sequences along with most-parsimonious VDJ recombination scenarios. In a later analysis, each TCR beta chain was defined by its CDR3 amino acid sequence together with its V-gene family, and reads lacking a unique V-gene family were excluded. A later analysis removed 550 to 650 highly shared, low-generation-probability nucleotide sequences to deal with suspected cross-contamination and a sequencing artifact. For each public chain, a later analysis derived a clonal expansion index from normalized ranks of inferred template counts within each repertoire. A later analysis computed generation probabilities with a VDJ recombination model fitted to out-of-frame rearrangements, and checked the results against IGoR. In a later analysis, hypergeometric tests were used to score TCR-TCR, TCR-HLA and TCR-CMV co-occurrence, with a repertoire-size bias correction applied to TCR pairs. To estimate false discovery rates, a later analysis permuted the HLA or CMV assignments 20 times. In a later analysis, co-occurring TCRs were grouped using DBSCAN, and TCRdist sequence similarity was added for clustering within HLA-allele-positive subsets. Co-occurrence clustering excluded repertoires with fewer than 30,000 or more than 120,000 public chains, plus five with anomalous nucleotide sharing. TCRdb re-hosts the immuneACCESS table, in-frame sequences only. Its copies lack some clones; in the studies checked, an unresolved V gene accounts for under half of them, and the cause for the rest is not known. V, J and clone size are those of that table, while D and trimming were read from the DNA. The sample includes around 140,000 clones, with approximately 71% observed a single time. The biggest ten clones account for approximately 0.86% of the sample.

Study-level results and caveats: The 87-base-pair reads could not distinguish some IMGT-functional V segments, including TRBV6-2 and TRBV6-3, so those segments were excluded. Assigning TCR associations to individual alleles was difficult when HLA alleles, especially DR and DQ, strongly co-occurred. In a later analysis, several top co-occurrence clusters were reported to appear linked to parvovirus B19, influenza, CMV and Epstein-Barr virus. For the cohort, immune exposure information was limited to CMV serostatus. In the study, 164 TCR beta chains were listed as associated with cytomegalovirus. Presence/absence analyses assumed roughly uniform sequencing depth across donors, an assumption that may not hold. Broadly in line with IMGT annotations, most TCR beta V segments showed up in productive rearrangements about 90% or about 30% of the time in an earlier analysis of 587 of the donors. A group of highly shared sequence variants was considered likely to be a technical artifact of the sequencing pipeline. In a later analysis, TCR association rates were found to vary across HLA loci, with the most associated TCRs seen for DRB1 alleles and the fewest for HLA-C alleles. In a later analysis, HLA-associated TCR beta chains showed more clonal expansion and lower generation probabilities than non-associated chains that were equally common. This cohort had only TCR beta chains sequenced, and the lack of alpha or paired-chain data limited which features could be detected. A further reported finding was that TCR beta sequences accurately predicted the HLA-A and HLA-B alleles for most subjects in the first cohort. A later genetic analysis associated a missense DCLRE1C variant with V-gene and J-gene trimming of TCR beta chains, and an independent cohort replicated the association. Approximately 18 rarely observed V segments, including chromosome 9 orphons, were excluded from the earlier analysis of 550 to 700 of the donors because counts were too low. Linkage disequilibrium might explain the correlated functional status among segregating V segments, but an unknown experimental factor could not be excluded. According to a later analysis, most CMV-associated TCR beta chains appeared to be HLA-restricted, and the HLA associations seemed to be driven largely by CMV exposure. The authors suggested that the approach could potentially be generalized to other disease states and immunological phenotypes. Because HLA typing was unavailable for some donors at each locus, only the typed subset was used in association tests. In both the original and validation cohorts, the classifier was reported to diagnose cytomegalovirus status with high specificity and sensitivity. A later analysis associated some 17,000 TCR beta sequences with specific HLA alleles at a false discovery rate of 0.05. While some public TCRs were present in many individuals, most TCR sequences turned up only very rarely across donors. Three of the identified cytomegalovirus-associated TCR beta chains were confirmed in vitro to be specific for cytomegalovirus antigens. A later genetic analysis reported fewer N-insertions in productive TCRs among donors in an Asian-associated ancestry cluster than the approximately 700-donor mean.

As encoded in the germline V gene, CDR1 is MNHEY while CDR2 is SVGAGI. Trimming at the junction amounts to 3 bases on V and 5 bases on J, and the germline ends lie 4 bases apart. Inclusive of the bounding cysteine and phenylalanine, the CDR3 is 12 residues long. Of all the DNA, just the CDR3 is kept, 36 bases in frame from base 1. The cohort consisted of hundreds of healthy bone marrow donors. Cohort members were all nominally healthy when sampled, although unrecorded immune exposures were likely present. The donor tested CMV seronegative and was one of the 352 seronegative cohort members. Every donor gave a peripheral blood sample, and the peripheral blood mononuclear cells from that sample were used for TCR beta sequencing. Genomic DNA extraction from the blood cell samples was performed with the Qiagen DNeasy Blood Extraction Kit. Regarding this clone: Its antigen target is currently unknown. No much larger clone exists at a distance of one base, and base qualities are not known.

The sample was PBMCs. This receptor was taken from a woman in her sixties or seventies in good health and CMV-seronegative. Recombination connected TRBV6-5 to TRBJ2-2; no D gene can be assigned with confidence. CDR3 protein: CASSYNTGELFF. The DNA sequence follows: TGTGCCAGCAGTTATAATACCGGGGAGCTGTTTTTT.